The 30 T cell receptor beta chains presented below share a single source sample, sequenced in a study of T cells after yellow fever vaccination. TCRdb ran MiXCR on the 5' RACE reads and lists one entry per CDR3 protein. This table holds hundreds of thousands of distinct CDR3 sequences, about 14% found once. The sequencing here drew on PBMCs, taken on the day of the yellow fever booster vaccination. The receptors here all came from a man aged 25-40 years who received the YFV17D yellow fever vaccine.

CDR3 bases: TGCAGTGCTAGGCGGCCCCGGGGCACAGATACGCAGTATTTT. Amino acid sequence: CSARRPRGTDTQYF. The chain couples TRBV20-1 to TRBJ2-3; no clear D gene. The germline V and J ends were trimmed by 3 bases and 1 base, with 11 bases remaining between them. The CDR3 loop spans 14 amino acids. Germline CDR1 reads DFQATT; CDR2 reads SNEGSKA (reference sequence).

The chain uses TRBV11-3 and TRBJ2-3, with TRBD1 as a possible D gene (6 bases). The CDR3 contains 14 residues. The germline gives CDR1 SGHNT, CDR2 YENEEA. The V end lost 4 bases, the J end lost 8 bases, and 16 bases lay between the germline ends. The CDR3, as DNA: TGTGCCAGCAGCTACCAGGGGCCGAGGAGTACGCAGTATTTT. Translation gives CASSYQGPRSTQYF.

This clonotype was recorded a few times. The chain carries TRBV12-3 or TRBV12-4 and TRBJ2-3; TRBD2 might be the D (6 bases). Trimming removed 4 bases from V and 11 bases from J, with 16 bases in between. CDR3 length: 13 residues. In DNA form, the CDR3 reads TGTGCCAGCAGTTATGGGACTGAGCCCGTGCAGTATTTT. Translating gives CASSYGTEPVQYF.

The table lists this clonotype with a few counts. The CDR3 sequence is CSAGDTEGEKLFF. CDR3 nucleotides: TGCAGCGCCGGGGACACCGAAGGGGAAAAACTGTTTTTT. The chain uses TRBV29-1 and TRBJ1-4; maybe TRBD1 (6 bases). V lost 7 bases and J 8 bases, leaving 17 bases between the germline ends. The CDR3 has 13 residues. Per the germline V gene, CDR1 is SQVTM and CDR2 is ANQGSEA.

The J gene is TRBJ1-5, the V gene TRBV5-1, with D possibly matching TRBD1 (5 bases). V was shortened by 0 bases and J by 4 bases, with 11 bases between the two germline ends. The germline V gene has CDR1 SGHRS and CDR2 YFSETQ. The CDR3 sequence is 15 residues long. CDR3 sequence (DNA): TGCGCCAGCAGCTTGGCGGAGGGGATGAATCAGCCCCAGCATTTT. Translated: CASSLAEGMNQPQHF.

The V gene is TRBV10-3, the J gene TRBJ1-5, with TRBD1 matching 7 bases. V was pared by 3 bases and J by 10 bases, with 12 bases of the junction left unmatched. This CDR3 is 15 amino acids long. The germline CDR1 and CDR2 sequences are ENHRY and SYGVKD. The CDR3 sequence is CAISDGQAESYPQHF. DNA of the CDR3: TGTGCCATCAGTGACGGACAGGCCGAATCATATCCCCAGCATTTT.

This clonotype appeared a few times. This chain uses TRBV5-6 with TRBJ2-3; TRBD2 aligns across 8 bases. J was trimmed by 3 bases and V by 4 bases; bases with no gene match: 7. Germline V gives CDR1 SGHDT, CDR2 YYEEEE. The CDR3 has 15 amino acids. DNA of the CDR3: TGTGCCAGCAGCATATTAGCGGGAAAGACAGATACGCAGTATTTT. This sequence encodes CASSILAGKTDTQYF.

This clonotype was counted a few times. The chain recombines TRBV14 with TRBJ2-7; D uncertain. The CDR3 runs to 14 residues. The V end was cut by 2 bases, the J end by 0 bases, with 8 bases between. CDR1 is SGHDN, CDR2 FVKESK, per germline. Written as DNA, the CDR3 is TGTGCCAGCAGCCAACACCAGAGCTCCTACGAGCAGTACTTC. The encoded protein is CASSQHQSSYEQYF.

Only a few counts were recorded for this clonotype. This sequence joins TRBV28 and TRBJ2-7; 9 bases fit TRBD1. CDR1 is MDHEN and CDR2 is SYDVKM in the germline V gene. Germline trimming cut 6 bases from V and 6 bases from J; bases unmatched to any gene: 12. This CDR3 comprises 15 residues. The CDR3: CASSTTGTGMGEQYF. CDR3 nucleotide sequence: TGTGCCAGCAGCACTACCGGGACAGGGATGGGCGAGCAGTACTTC.

This clonotype was counted between two and nine times. This chain connects TRBV14 to TRBJ2-1, with 7 bases lining up with TRBD2. V lost 4 bases and J lost 6; bases outside the gene matches: 9. Germline values: CDR1 SGHDN, CDR2 FVKESK. The CDR3 contains 15 residues. Here the CDR3 DNA reads TGTGCCAGCAGCCCGGTGGCGGGAGTGGGCAATGAGCAGTTCTTC. Its protein product is CASSPVAGVGNEQFF.

Comments on this clonotype: The germline gene is not matched at one end of the junction; a read error may be the cause. This sequence joins TRBV14 and TRBJ2-1; weak D call: TRBD1 (5 bases). The CDR3 length is 14 residues. CDR1 and CDR2 from the germline V gene are SGHDN and FVKESK. The CDR3 nucleotides read TGTGCCAGCAGCCCGCAGGGAAGGTACAATGACCAGTTCTTC. Amino acid sequence: CASSPQGRYNDQFF.

Only a few counts were recorded for this clonotype. The chain links TRBV28 to TRBJ2-4, with TRBD2 matching over 7 bases. Germline lookup yields CDR1 MDHEN and CDR2 SYDVKM. With V trimmed by 5 bases and J by 7 bases, 14 bases remained unmatched. The CDR3 is 16 residues long. CDR3 amino acids: CASSRPWTRTSNIQYF. CDR3 sequence (DNA): TGTGCCAGCAGTCGCCCTTGGACTAGAACATCGAACATTCAGTACTTC.

The rearrangement links TRBV7-2 to TRBJ1-5; D perhaps matches TRBD1 (6 bases). The CDR3 extends over 14 amino acids. V lost 5 bases and J 7 bases, leaving 15 bases between the germline ends. Germline V gene lookup returns CDR1 SGHTA and CDR2 FQGNSA. The CDR3 DNA sequence: TGTGCCAGCAGCCCGGACAGAGGCCGACAGCCCCAGCATTTT. This gives the protein CASSPDRGRQPQHF.

CDR3: CSAIRNTDEQFF. As DNA, the CDR3 is TGCAGTGCTATCCGTAATACGGATGAGCAGTTCTTC. This chain uses TRBV20-1 with TRBJ2-1; D remains unclear. V lost 4 bases to trimming and J lost 8 bases, with 12 bases between them. In germline, CDR1 is DFQATT, CDR2 SNEGSKA (reference sequence). The CDR3 has 12 amino acids.

This clonotype was seen more than once but under ten times. The V gene is TRBV12-3 or TRBV12-4, the J gene TRBJ1-5, with unresolved D. The V end lost 5 bases, the J end lost 7 bases, and 12 bases lay between the germline ends. The CDR3 is made up of 13 amino acids. As DNA, the CDR3 is TGTGCCAGCAGTCCCACCCCGTGGCAGCCCCAGCATTTT. It encodes CASSPTPWQPQHF.

This clonotype has more than one count but fewer than ten. V and J are TRBV7-9 and TRBJ2-7, with D possibly matching TRBD1 (5 bases). From germline, CDR1 is SEHNR and CDR2 FQNEAQ (reference sequence). The CDR3 is made up of 14 amino acids. Trimming pared 2 bases from V and 2 bases from J, leaving 10 bases between. CDR3 in amino acids: CASSLLSGTYEQYF. CDR3 sequence (DNA): TGTGCCAGCAGCTTACTATCAGGGACCTACGAGCAGTACTTC.

Many counts were recorded for this clonotype. The CDR3: CASSPSGAYEQYF. DNA for the CDR3: TGCGCCAGCAGCCCTAGCGGAGCCTACGAGCAGTACTTC. The V call is TRBV5-1, the J call TRBJ2-7; 7 bases are shared with TRBD2. Per the germline V gene, CDR1 is SGHRS and CDR2 is YFSETQ. The V and J ends lost 4 bases and 2 bases, in that order; junction bases with no gene match: 3. This CDR3 spans 13 amino acids. The variable domain in full, completed from reference TRBV5-1 and TRBJ2-7, reads KAGVTQTPRYLIKTRGQQVTLSCSPISGHRSVSWYQQTPGQGLQFLFEYFSETQRNKGNFPGRFSGRQFSNSRSEMNVSTLELGDSALYLCASSPSGAYEQYFGPGTRLTVT.

Only a few counts were recorded for this clonotype. This chain links TRBV7-9 with TRBJ2-2, with TRBD1 matching 7 bases. Germline V gene lookup returns CDR1 SEHNR and CDR2 FQNEAQ (reference sequence). The V and J ends lost 3 bases and 0 bases, in that order; junction bases with no gene match: 7. The CDR3 is made up of 17 amino acids. This CDR3 is CASSFAIGTANTGELFF. The CDR3 DNA reads as TGTGCCAGCAGCTTCGCAATAGGGACAGCGAACACCGGGGAGCTGTTTTTT.

This clonotype has only a few counts. This CDR3 reads CASSLAGLGGYEQYF. The CDR3 DNA follows: TGTGCCAGCAGCTTAGCAGGGCTAGGGGGCTACGAGCAGTACTTC. J is TRBJ2-7 and V is TRBV7-9; D might be TRBD1 (6 bases). The V gene lost 0 bases and the J gene lost 3 bases, with 12 bases spanning the gap. The length of the CDR3 is 15 residues. CDR1 SEHNR and CDR2 FQNEAQ come from the germline V gene (reference sequence). Looking up the rest from reference TRBV7-9 and TRBJ2-7 gives the full variable domain: DTGVSQNPRHKITKRGQNVTFRCDPISEHNRLYWYRQTLGQGPEFLTYFQNEAQLEKSRLLSDRFSAERPKGSFSTLEIQRTEQGDSAMYLCASSLAGLGGYEQYFGPGTRLTVT.

V and J are TRBV7-9 and TRBJ2-2; D remains ambiguous. The CDR3 runs to 16 residues. Germline CDR1 is SEHNR and CDR2 is FQNEAQ (reference sequence). The germline V and J ends were trimmed by 6 bases and 0 bases, with 14 bases remaining between them. The CDR3 DNA sequence: TGTGCCAGCAGTACCCTTGGTAGTTCGAACACCGGGGAGCTGTTTTTT. Protein sequence: CASSTLGSSNTGELFF. Based on the CDR3 plus reference TRBV7-9 and TRBJ2-2, the full variable domain is DTGVSQNPRHKITKRGQNVTFRCDPISEHNRLYWYRQTLGQGPEFLTYFQNEAQLEKSRLLSDRFSAERPKGSFSTLEIQRTEQGDSAMYLCASSTLGSSNTGELFFGEGSRLTVL.

The chain is built from TRBV3-1 and TRBJ2-7; D not resolved. The germline V gene has CDR1 LGHDT and CDR2 YNNKEL (reference sequence). V was cut by 4 bases and J by 2 bases, with 6 bases left in between. CDR3 length: 12 amino acids. CDR3 amino acids: CASSRETYEQYF. As DNA, the CDR3 is TGTGCCAGCAGCCGAGAAACCTACGAGCAGTACTTC.

The chain carries TRBV9 and TRBJ2-5, with D tentatively TRBD1 (6 bases). Germline CDR1 SGDLS, CDR2 YYNGEE. V gave up 4 bases and J gave up 4 bases, with 14 bases separating them. This CDR3 spans 14 amino acids. The CDR3 bases are TGTGCCAGCAGCCCACAGGGTAGTCGAGAGACCCAGTACTTC. Amino acids: CASSPQGSRETQYF.

This clonotype came up a few times. This chain links TRBV5-1 with TRBJ2-5, with a weak D call TRBD2 (5 bases). V was clipped by 3 bases and J by 2 bases, with 8 bases between them. The CDR3 extends over 13 amino acids. Per the germline V gene, CDR1 is SGHRS and CDR2 is YFSETQ. The DNA for the CDR3 is TGCGCCAGCAGCTCGACTACTCAAGAGACCCAGTACTTC. Translating gives CASSSTTQETQYF.

The chain joins TRBV25-1 to TRBJ2-7; D is perhaps TRBD2 (5 bases). The CDR3 runs 13 residues. V lost 5 bases to trimming and J lost 3 bases, with 11 bases between them. The germline V gene encodes CDR1 MGHDK and CDR2 SYGVNS. For the CDR3, the DNA is TGTGCCAGCAGTTCGTCGGGGTTCTACGAGCAGTACTTC. It is translated as CASSSSGFYEQYF.

This rearrangement joins TRBV10-3 to TRBJ2-4; weak D call: TRBD1 (5 bases). V was trimmed by 0 bases and J by 5 bases, leaving 14 bases between them. CDR3 length: 16 amino acids. Germline CDR1 and CDR2: ENHRY and SYGVKD. CDR3: CAISESGRLGENIQYF. The CDR3 nucleotides are TGTGCCATCAGTGAGTCGGGTCGTCTAGGGGAAAACATTCAGTACTTC.

There are a few counts of this clonotype. The chain has TRBV5-4 and TRBJ2-1, with TRBD1 matching over 9 bases. This CDR3 has 15 amino acids. V lost 2 bases, J lost 6 bases, and 6 bases stayed unmatched. CDR1 and CDR2 from the germline V gene are SGHNT and YYREEE (reference sequence). The CDR3 DNA reads as TGTGCCAGCAGCTTTGGGGACAGGGTGGGCAATGAGCAGTTCTTC. Translating it yields CASSFGDRVGNEQFF.

This chain connects TRBV5-1 to TRBJ2-3, with no clear D. This CDR3 has 15 residues. Germline-derived CDR1 and CDR2 are SGHRS and YFSETQ. V was cut by 0 bases and J by 2 bases, with 10 bases left in between. CDR3 coding DNA: TGCGCCAGCAGCTTGGACACGACCCCCACAGATACGCAGTATTTT. The encoded protein is CASSLDTTPTDTQYF.

J is TRBJ2-6 and V is TRBV2, with D tentatively TRBD1 (5 bases). Germline V CDR1 and CDR2: SNHLY, FYNNEI. The CDR3 spans 19 residues. The V end lost 4 bases, the J end lost 5 bases, and 24 bases lay between the germline ends. In nucleotides, the CDR3 is TGTGCCAGCAGTGTATTGGACATAGGATCCCTTCTTTGGGCCAACGTCCTGACTTTC. Residues: CASSVLDIGSLLWANVLTF.

Worth noting for this clonotype: A junction boundary mismatches the germline segment, possibly from a read error. The chain carries TRBV20-1 and TRBJ2-1; D may be TRBD1 or TRBD2 (5 bases each). This CDR3 region has 15 residues. Germline assignment: CDR1 DFQATT and CDR2 SNEGSKA (reference sequence). For the CDR3, the DNA is TGCAGTGCTCCCCAACGGACCACCGATGGGGGTGAGCGGTTCTTC. Encoded protein: CSAPQRTTDGGERFF.

The sample holds a few counts of this clonotype. The chain recombines TRBV29-1 with TRBJ2-7, with D possibly called TRBD1 or TRBD2 (5 bases each). This CDR3 has 12 amino acids. CDR1 is SQVTM and CDR2 is ANQGSEA in the germline V gene. CDR3 region: CGYRDESYEQYF. CDR3 sequence (DNA): TGCGGATACCGGGACGAGTCCTACGAGCAGTACTTC.